This TCR beta chain originates from a study of blood T cells in healthy people across ages. Germline CDR1 DFQATT, CDR2 SNEGSKA (reference sequence). This CDR3 has 12 amino acids. V lost 6 bases and J lost 3, with 11 bases in between. A sample-barcoded 5' primer and a J-beta primer mix were used in a second PCR of roughly 7 to 11 cycles. TCRdb re-called the 5' RACE reads through MiXCR, storing one row per CDR3 protein. The profile shows around 850,000 distinct CDR3 sequences, about 34% of them singletons. This TCR came from a man aged 18 to 30 in good health. Sequenced input: blood. The chain combines TRBV20-1 with TRBJ1-1; D is undetermined. CDR3 protein: CSAQERYTEAFF. The CDR3 DNA reads as TGCAGTGCGCAGGAAAGGTACACTGAAGCTTTCTTT.